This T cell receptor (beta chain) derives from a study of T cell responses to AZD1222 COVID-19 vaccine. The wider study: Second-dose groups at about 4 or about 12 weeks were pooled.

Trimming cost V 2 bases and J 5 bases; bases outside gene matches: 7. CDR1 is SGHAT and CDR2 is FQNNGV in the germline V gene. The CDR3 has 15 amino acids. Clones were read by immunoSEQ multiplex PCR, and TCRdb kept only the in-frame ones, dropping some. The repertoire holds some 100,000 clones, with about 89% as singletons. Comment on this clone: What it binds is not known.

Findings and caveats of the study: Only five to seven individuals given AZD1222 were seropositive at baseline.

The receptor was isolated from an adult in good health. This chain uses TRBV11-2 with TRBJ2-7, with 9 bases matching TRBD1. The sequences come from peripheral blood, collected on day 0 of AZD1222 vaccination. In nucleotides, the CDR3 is TGTGCCAGCAGCTTAACCGGGACAGGGATCAACGAGCAGTACTTC. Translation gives CASSLTGTGINEQYF.